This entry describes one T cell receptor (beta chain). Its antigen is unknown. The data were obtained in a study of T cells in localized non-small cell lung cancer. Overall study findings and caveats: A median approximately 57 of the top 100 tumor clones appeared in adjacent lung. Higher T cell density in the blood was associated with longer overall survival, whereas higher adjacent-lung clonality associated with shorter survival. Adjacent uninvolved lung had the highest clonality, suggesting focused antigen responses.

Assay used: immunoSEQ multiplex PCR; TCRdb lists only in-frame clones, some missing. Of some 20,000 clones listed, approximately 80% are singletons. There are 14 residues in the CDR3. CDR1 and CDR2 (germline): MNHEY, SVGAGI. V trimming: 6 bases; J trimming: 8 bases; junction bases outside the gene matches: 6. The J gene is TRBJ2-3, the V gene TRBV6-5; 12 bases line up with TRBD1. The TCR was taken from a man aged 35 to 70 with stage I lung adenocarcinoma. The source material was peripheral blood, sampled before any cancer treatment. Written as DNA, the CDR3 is TGTGCCAGCAGCCCGGGACAGGGGGCCGGTACGCAGTATTTT. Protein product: CASSPGQGAGTQYF.